This T cell receptor (beta chain) was identified during a study of T cell repertoires in cytomegalovirus infection. Study-wide background: Peptides in the study included HLA-C-restricted and HLA-B-restricted CMV epitopes. Carrying CMV and the relevant HLA type showed in public TCR beta signatures. Study-wide points: In two of eight donors, the top clonotype was HLA-C-restricted CMV-specific. Cumulative frequency of public TCR beta families picked out carriers of CMV plus the relevant HLA.

This clonotype occurred a few times. Antigen unknown. A single record per CDR3 protein comes from TCRdb applying MiXCR to the reads. The table has 400,000 to 600,000 distinct CDR3 sequences, approximately 40% seen once. Sequenced material: cultured PBMCs, taken from culture after CMV antigen stimulation. This sequence was found in a human donor in good health (CMV status not recorded). Some clones in this sample may be carry-over from other donors' samples.

In DNA, the CDR3 is TGTGCCAGCAGCTCGGGGGGAACCGCCCACTCTGGAAACACCATATATTTT. This translates into CASSSGGTAHSGNTIYF. V and J are TRBV5-4 and TRBJ1-3; the D gene is possibly TRBD1 (5 bases). Germline CDR1 and CDR2: SGHNT and YYREEE (reference sequence). V was cut by 3 bases and J by 0 bases, with 16 bases left in between. The CDR3 sequence is 17 residues long.